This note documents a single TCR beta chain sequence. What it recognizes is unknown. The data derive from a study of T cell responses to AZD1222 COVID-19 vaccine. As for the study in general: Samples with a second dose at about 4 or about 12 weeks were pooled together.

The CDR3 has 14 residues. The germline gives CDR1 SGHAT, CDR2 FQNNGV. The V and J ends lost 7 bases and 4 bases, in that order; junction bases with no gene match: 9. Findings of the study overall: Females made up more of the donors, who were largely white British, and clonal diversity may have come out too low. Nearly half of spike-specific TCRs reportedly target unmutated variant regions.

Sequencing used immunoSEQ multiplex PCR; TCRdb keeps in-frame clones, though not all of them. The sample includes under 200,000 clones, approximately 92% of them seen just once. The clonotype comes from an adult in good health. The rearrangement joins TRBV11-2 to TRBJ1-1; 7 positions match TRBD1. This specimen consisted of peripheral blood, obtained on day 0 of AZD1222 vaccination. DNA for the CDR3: TGTGCCAGCACCCGGGACAGTCTTGGCACTGAAGCTTTCTTT. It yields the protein CASTRDSLGTEAFF.